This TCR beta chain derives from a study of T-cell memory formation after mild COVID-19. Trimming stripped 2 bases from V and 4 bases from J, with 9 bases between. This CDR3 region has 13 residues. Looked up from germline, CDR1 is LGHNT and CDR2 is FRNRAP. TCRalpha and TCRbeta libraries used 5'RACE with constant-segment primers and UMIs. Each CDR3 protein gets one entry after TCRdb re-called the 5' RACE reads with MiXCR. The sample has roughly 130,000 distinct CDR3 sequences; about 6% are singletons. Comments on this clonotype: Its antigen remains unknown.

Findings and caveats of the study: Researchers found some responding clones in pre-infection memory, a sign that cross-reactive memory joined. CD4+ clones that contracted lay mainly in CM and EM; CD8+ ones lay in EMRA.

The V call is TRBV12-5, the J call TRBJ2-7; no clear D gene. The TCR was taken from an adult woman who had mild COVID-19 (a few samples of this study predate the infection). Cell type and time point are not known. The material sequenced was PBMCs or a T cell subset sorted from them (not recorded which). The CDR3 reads CASGLYVTYEQYF. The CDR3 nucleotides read TGTGCTAGTGGTTTGTACGTAACGTACGAGCAGTACTTC.